Presented here are 28 T cell receptor beta chains from one specimen sequenced in a study of blood T cell repertoires in COVID-19. Only in-frame clones appear in the TCRdb table, and some are missing; sequencing was by immunoSEQ multiplex PCR. Of approximately 220,000 clones in the sample, about four fifths were seen once. The sequenced sample consisted of peripheral blood. The origin of the receptors is a woman in her 70s with acute or convalescent COVID-19.

The V call is TRBV29-1, the J call TRBJ2-5; 10 bases match TRBD1. J lost 6 bases, V lost 2 bases, and 6 bases had no gene match. Germline V lookup: CDR1 SQVTM, CDR2 ANQGSEA. The CDR3 totals 14 residues. This CDR3 reads CSVERDRGGKTQYF. The CDR3, as DNA: TGCAGCGTTGAAAGGGACAGGGGTGGGAAGACCCAGTACTTC.

This chain joins TRBV7-2 and TRBJ1-5; TRBD1 is a possible D gene (5 bases). Germline CDR1 and CDR2: SGHTA and FQGNSA. Deletions cut 1 base from V and 7 bases from J, with 5 bases between. This CDR3 spans 12 amino acids. In nucleotides, the CDR3 is TGTGCCAGCAGCTTAGGACAGCAGCCCCAGCATTTT. Translation gives CASSLGQQPQHF.

The chain has TRBV7-9 and TRBJ1-2; 7 bases fit TRBD1. V shed 3 bases and J 8 bases; nucleotides not matched to a gene: 9. The CDR3 has 14 amino acids. Germline assignment: CDR1 SEHNR and CDR2 FQNEAQ (reference sequence). Here the CDR3 DNA reads TGTGCCAGCAGCTTTCTTCCGACAGGGAAAGGCTACACCTTC. Amino acids: CASSFLPTGKGYTF.

This sequence joins TRBV19 and TRBJ1-2; D not resolved. This CDR3 spans 15 amino acids. The V gene lost 5 bases and the J gene lost 4 bases, with 17 bases spanning the gap. Looked up from germline, CDR1 is LNHDA and CDR2 is SQIVND (reference sequence). The CDR3 DNA is TGTGCCAGTAGTCCCTATAGAGAAAGATTCTATGGCTACACCTTC. Protein: CASSPYRERFYGYTF.

V gene TRBV27 combines with J gene TRBJ2-5; 8 bases line up with TRBD2. The V gene's germline CDR1 is MNHEY and CDR2 SMNVEV (reference sequence). The J segment lost 3 bases and the V segment lost 4 bases, leaving 10 bases of the junction unmatched. CDR3 length: 16 residues. CDR3 nucleotides: TGTGCCAGCAGTTCCAACGTTTTCGGGGGGGAAGAGACCCAGTACTTC. Translation gives CASSSNVFGGEETQYF.

The genes are TRBV27 and TRBJ1-5, with 11 bases identical to TRBD1. After removal of 4 bases from V and 0 bases from J, the junction contained 2 bases not matched to a gene. This CDR3 comprises 16 residues. Germline assignment: CDR1 MNHEY and CDR2 SMNVEV (reference sequence). This CDR3 reads CASSSGTGGSNQPQHF. CDR3 bases: TGTGCCAGCAGTTCAGGGACAGGGGGTAGCAATCAGCCCCAGCATTTT.

The rearrangement links TRBV20-1 to TRBJ2-5, with D unresolved. This CDR3 is 15 amino acids long. The V gene's germline CDR1 is DFQATT and CDR2 SNEGSKA (reference sequence). V shed 3 bases and J shed 4 bases, with 18 bases lying between them. The CDR3 is CSASRSRGDRETQYF. Here the CDR3 DNA reads TGCAGTGCTAGTCGATCTCGCGGCGACCGAGAGACCCAGTACTTC.

The V call is TRBV11-2, the J call TRBJ1-6, with TRBD1 matching 7 bases. The germline gives CDR1 SGHAT, CDR2 FQNNGV. CDR3 length equals 16 residues. V lost 0 bases to trimming and J lost 7 bases; unmatched junction nucleotides: 6. CDR3: CASSLDRTGVNSPLHF. The CDR3 DNA reads TGTGCCAGCAGCTTAGATCGCACAGGGGTAAATTCACCCCTCCACTTT.

V is TRBV12-3 or TRBV12-4 and J is TRBJ1-5; D possibly corresponds to TRBD1 (6 bases). This CDR3 spans 13 amino acids. Trimming shortened V by 8 bases and J by 7 bases, and 15 bases separated the two germline ends. The CDR3 coding sequence is TGTGCCAGCGTCAGAGGGGGAAGACAGCCCCAGCATTTT. The encoded protein is CASVRGGRQPQHF.

V is TRBV2 and J is TRBJ2-5; D gene uncertain. Germline-derived CDR1 and CDR2 are SNHLY and FYNNEI. V lost 1 base, J lost 3 bases, and 6 bases lay in between. The CDR3 consists of 13 residues. The CDR3 reads CASSEGAEETQYF. The DNA of the CDR3 is TGTGCCAGCAGTGAAGGGGCAGAAGAGACCCAGTACTTC. Full variable domain (outside the CDR3, taken from reference TRBV2 and TRBJ2-5): EPEVTQTPSHQVTQMGQEVILRCVPISNHLYFYWYRQILGQKVEFLVSFYNNEISEKSEIFDDQFSVERPDGSNFTLKIRSTKLEDSAMYFCASSEGAEETQYFGPGTRLLVL.

This clone has just a few counts. The rearrangement links TRBV28 to TRBJ1-4, with 9 positions matching TRBD1. Germline values: CDR1 MDHEN, CDR2 SYDVKM. Germline trimming cut 2 bases from V and 8 bases from J; bases unmatched to any gene: 6. The CDR3 totals 15 residues. The CDR3: CASSLGGTGREKLFF. The CDR3 DNA is TGTGCCAGCAGTTTAGGAGGGACAGGGCGAGAAAAACTGTTTTTT.

The rearrangement links TRBV28 to TRBJ1-2; weak D call: TRBD1 (6 bases). The CDR3 is made up of 14 amino acids. With 5 bases removed from V and 4 bases from J, the gap between germline ends came to 14 bases. Germline V gives CDR1 MDHEN, CDR2 SYDVKM. The CDR3 coding sequence is TGTGCCAGCAGTCCCTTAGACAGGCTCTATGGCTACACCTTC. It specifies CASSPLDRLYGYTF.

The chain employs TRBV7-2 and TRBJ1-3; 7 positions match TRBD1. The CDR3 sequence is 14 residues long. The V gene end was trimmed by 5 bases and the J gene end by 3 bases; junction bases not matched to a gene: 4. Germline V CDR1 and CDR2: SGHTA, FQGNSA. CDR3 sequence: CASSLRQGGNTIYF. CDR3 DNA sequence: TGTGCCAGCAGCCTAAGACAGGGTGGAAACACCATATATTTT.

The table lists this clone with a count of one. The V and J genes are TRBV5-5 and TRBJ1-3, with D maybe TRBD1 (5 bases). CDR1 and CDR2 (germline): SGHKS, YYEKEE (reference sequence). The CDR3 totals 15 residues. V was shortened by 0 bases and J by 2 bases, with 9 bases between the two germline ends. The CDR3 nucleotides are TGTGCCAGCAGCTTGGAACAGGCCACTGGAAACACCATATATTTT. Its translation is CASSLEQATGNTIYF.

This chain links TRBV18 with TRBJ1-6; D is perhaps TRBD1 (6 bases). Germline loops: CDR1 KGHSH, CDR2 LQKENI. The CDR3 loop spans 16 amino acids. Trimming removed 6 bases from V and 9 bases from J, with 21 bases in between. CDR3 coding DNA: TGTGCCAGCTCCCTCGTAGCCCAGGGGTTAACTTCACCCCTCCACTTT. Amino acid sequence: CASSLVAQGLTSPLHF.

The chain joins TRBV4-3 to TRBJ1-4; 7 bases agree with TRBD1. CDR3 length equals 15 residues. Trimming took 0 bases from V and 6 from J; bases not matched to a gene: 4. Germline V gene sequence: CDR1 LGHNA, CDR2 YSLEER. The CDR3 DNA follows: TGCGCCAGCAGCCAAGAGACAGGGAGGCATGAAAAACTGTTTTTT. Its translation: CASSQETGRHEKLFF.

V usage is TRBV19 and J usage is TRBJ2-1; tentatively, D is TRBD2 (5 bases). The CDR3 runs to 13 residues. Per germline, CDR1 LNHDA and CDR2 SQIVND (reference sequence). V was shortened by 5 bases and J by 3 bases, with 8 bases between the two germline ends. In DNA form, the CDR3 reads TGTGCCAGTAGTGGACTGGGCTACAATGAGCAGTTCTTC. Its translation: CASSGLGYNEQFF.

The chain uses TRBV6-2 or TRBV6-3 and TRBJ1-5; possibly TRBD1 for D (6 bases). CDR3 length: 14 residues. Per germline, CDR1 MNHEY and CDR2 SVGEGT. Trimming took off 2 bases at V and 7 bases at J, with 12 bases between the two ends. The CDR3 reads CASSYAGARQPQHF. The CDR3, as DNA: TGTGCCAGCAGTTACGCGGGGGCGAGACAGCCCCAGCATTTT.

The chain carries TRBV25-1 and TRBJ2-5, with D perhaps TRBD2 (6 bases). The length of the CDR3 is 15 residues. V was clipped by 6 bases and J by 4 bases, with 18 bases between them. CDR1 MGHDK and CDR2 SYGVNS come from the germline V gene. The CDR3 loop is CASSRDGQAGETQYF. CDR3 bases: TGTGCCAGCAGCAGGGACGGCCAAGCGGGAGAGACCCAGTACTTC.

V is TRBV5-4 and J is TRBJ1-1, with 8 bases that match TRBD1. The CDR3 consists of 17 residues. CDR1 SGHNT and CDR2 YYREEE come from the germline V gene (reference sequence). J was trimmed by 3 bases and V by 0 bases; bases with no gene match: 10. The CDR3 is CASSLAGGGPGDTEAFF. CDR3 sequence (DNA): TGTGCCAGCAGCTTGGCAGGGGGCGGCCCAGGGGACACTGAAGCTTTCTTT.

The V gene is TRBV4-3, the J gene TRBJ1-3; TRBD1 is a possible D gene (5 bases). The CDR3 has 17 amino acids. CDR1 is LGHNA and CDR2 is YSLEER in the germline V gene. V was trimmed by 0 bases and J by 0 bases, leaving 12 bases between them. The CDR3 reads CASSQEQRRGSGNTIYF. The CDR3, as DNA: TGCGCCAGCAGCCAAGAGCAGAGGAGGGGCTCTGGAAACACCATATATTTT.

This clone was counted only a few times. This chain uses TRBV18 with TRBJ2-1; D is unresolved. Looked up from germline, CDR1 is KGHSH and CDR2 is LQKENI. The CDR3 covers 11 residues. V lost 1 base and J 8 bases, leaving 3 bases between the germline ends. Written as DNA, the CDR3 is TGTGCCAGCTCACCACTCGATGAGCAGTTCTTC. It codes for CASSPLDEQFF.

J is TRBJ1-5 and V is TRBV5-6; 10 bases line up with TRBD1. The length of the CDR3 is 16 residues. Germline CDR1 reads SGHDT; CDR2 reads YYEEEE. The V segment lost 4 bases and the J segment 6 bases; nucleotides outside the gene matches: 10. The CDR3 here is CASSLRGTGVGQPQHF. In nucleotides, the CDR3 is TGTGCCAGCAGCCTTCGCGGGACAGGGGTTGGTCAGCCCCAGCATTTT. Full variable domain (rest looked up from reference TRBV5-6 and TRBJ1-5): DAGVTQSPTHLIKTRGQQVTLRCSPKSGHDTVSWYQQALGQGPQFIFQYYEEEERQRGNFPDRFSGHQFPNYSSELNVNALLLGDSALYLCASSLRGTGVGQPQHFGDGTRLSIL.

V and J are TRBV10-3 and TRBJ1-2, with 8 positions matching TRBD1. The trim removed 9 bases at V and 4 bases at J, leaving 7 bases unmatched. Germline CDR1 reads ENHRY; CDR2 reads SYGVKD. The CDR3 spans 13 residues. CDR3 coding DNA: TGTGCCATTCCGGGACAGGAGACCTATGGCTACACCTTC. Amino acid sequence: CAIPGQETYGYTF.

The chain couples TRBV2 to TRBJ1-1; D is unresolved. There are 12 residues in the CDR3. The germline gives CDR1 SNHLY, CDR2 FYNNEI. With 4 bases removed from V and 7 bases from J, the gap between germline ends came to 10 bases. The CDR3 coding sequence is TGTGCCAGCAGTGTCCAAGGACTTGAAGCTTTCTTT. It is translated as CASSVQGLEAFF.

The chain employs TRBV4-2 and TRBJ2-2, with 12 bases that match TRBD2. The CDR3 extends over 18 amino acids. V was clipped by 1 base and J by 7 bases; unmatched bases: 10. CDR1 LGHNA and CDR2 YNFKEQ come from the germline V gene. The DNA for the CDR3 is TGTGCCAGCAGCCAAGCCCCGCTAGCGGGGGGGCAGGGCGGGGAGCTGTTTTTT. This gives the protein CASSQAPLAGGQGGELFF.

The J gene is TRBJ2-3, the V gene TRBV12-2; no check of the table's D call, TRBD2, against the DNA was made. TRBV12-2 is labeled a pseudogene. This CDR3 has 16 amino acids. The CDR3 protein is CASRLPRGGYTDTQYF. CDR3 nucleotides: TGTGCAAGTCGCTTACCCCGGGGAGGGTACACAGATACGCAGTATTTT.

V gene TRBV18 combines with J gene TRBJ2-7; the match to TRBD1 covers 7 bases. CDR3 size: 16 residues. Germline values: CDR1 KGHSH, CDR2 LQKENI. V lost 2 bases and J lost 0; bases outside the gene matches: 7. In nucleotides, the CDR3 is TGTGCCAGCTCACCAGTACCCGACAGGGACTCCTACGAGCAGTACTTC. Translating it yields CASSPVPDRDSYEQYF.